The subject of this entry is one TCR beta chain. As yet, its antigen is unknown. Since the CDR3 does not end with the conserved phenylalanine or tryptophan, this likely comes from a read error. No DNA is shown, since the ends of the CDR3 on it are uncertain; the CDR3 is the one TCRdb lists. This sample is part of a study of tumor and adjacent non-tumor tissue in lung cancer. Study-level information: The patients, 9 to 11 men and five or six women, were about 31 to 80 with stage I to III disease. On average, productive TCRbeta reads reached about 4.2 million per sample.

Notes on the study in general: Tumor repertoires had a smaller top 100 clone share than normal lung.

TCRbeta libraries were built with three rounds of nested PCR, modified from ARM-PCR. TCRdb re-derived calls from the multiplex PCR reads in MiXCR, one entry per CDR3 protein. The table lists around 74,000 distinct CDR3 sequences, approximately 68% of them singletons, with about a quarter in the top ten. This sample's RNA came from whole unsorted tissue. Distant lung tissue was collected more than 3 cm away from the tumor edge. CDR1 and CDR2 (germline): MNHEY, SVGAGI. The CDR3 totals 13 residues, both ends included. Sample: distant non-tumor lung tissue. The clonotype comes from a woman in her fifties or sixties with non-small cell lung cancer. The genes are TRBV6-5 and TRBJ2-7; no check of the table's D call, TRBD2, against the DNA was made. The chain's CDR3 is CATHGLRTIEQCI.